This entry lists 2 T cell receptor beta chains sequenced from one sample in a study of breast tumors, draining lymph nodes, adjacent tissues. Samples came from axillary lymph nodes draining the breast cancer. TCRdb fed the multiplex PCR reads into MiXCR, producing one record per CDR3 protein. The sample contains 150,000 to 250,000 distinct CDR3 sequences, approximately 33% of which appear only once. Sequenced sample: axillary lymph node tissue. These receptors were collected from a female donor with breast cancer. Some clones in this sample may be carry-over from other donors' samples.

With respect to this clonotype: An end of the junction does not agree with germline; a read error may underlie this. CDR3 residues: CASSQGHGSSGHTF. DNA of the CDR3: TGCGCCAGCAGCCAAGGCCACGGATCCTCTGGCCACACCTTC. The J gene is TRBJ1-2, the V gene TRBV4-3, with no clear D. This CDR3 is built from 14 residues. Germline V CDR1 and CDR2: LGHNA, YSLEER.

V usage is TRBV2 and J usage is TRBJ1-1; D is uncertain. This CDR3 comprises 14 residues. Germline assignment: CDR1 SNHLY and CDR2 FYNNEI. Trimming stripped 7 bases from V and 4 bases from J, with 16 bases between. The CDR3 region has the DNA TGTGCCAGCAAAATCGGACGGCTGGGCACTGAAGCTTTCTTT. Protein sequence: CASKIGRLGTEAFF. The complete variable domain, with remaining parts taken from reference TRBV2 and TRBJ1-1, reads EPEVTQTPSHQVTQMGQEVILRCVPISNHLYFYWYRQILGQKVEFLVSFYNNEISEKSEIFDDQFSVERPDGSNFTLKIRSTKLEDSAMYFCASKIGRLGTEAFFGQGTRLTVV.